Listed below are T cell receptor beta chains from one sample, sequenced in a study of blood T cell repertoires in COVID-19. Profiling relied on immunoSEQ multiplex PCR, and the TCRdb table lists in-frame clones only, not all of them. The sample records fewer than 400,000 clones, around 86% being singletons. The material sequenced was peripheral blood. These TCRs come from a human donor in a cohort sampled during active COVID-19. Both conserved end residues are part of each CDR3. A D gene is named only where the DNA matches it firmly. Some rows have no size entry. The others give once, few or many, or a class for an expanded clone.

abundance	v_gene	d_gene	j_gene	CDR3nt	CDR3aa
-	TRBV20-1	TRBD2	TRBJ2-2	TGCAGTGCTAGTGCGGGGGGGAACACCGGGGAGCTGTTTTTT	CSASAGGNTGELFF
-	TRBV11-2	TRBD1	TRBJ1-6	TGTGCCAGCAGCTCCGGGACAGGTTTGGCACCCCCCCACTTT	CASSSGTGLAPPHF
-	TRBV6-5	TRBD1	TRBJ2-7	TGTGCCACCGAGGACAGGTCCCCCTACGAGCAGTACTTC	CATEDRSPYEQYF
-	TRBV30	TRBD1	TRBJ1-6	TGTGCCTGGACTATCACAGGGGGGAGTAATTCACCCCTCCACTTT	CAWTITGGSNSPLHF
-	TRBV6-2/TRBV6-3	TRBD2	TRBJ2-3	TGTGCCAGCAGTTACCCCAGGACTAGCGGGGACACAGATACGCAGTATTTT	CASSYPRTSGDTDTQYF
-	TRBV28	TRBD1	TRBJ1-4	TGTGCCAGCACCCCCCCAGGGGGTATGGGAAAACTGTTTTTT	CASTPPGGMGKLFF
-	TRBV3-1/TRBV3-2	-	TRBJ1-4	TGTGCCAGCAGCCAAGAACCGACAGGATGGGGGAGTGAAAAACTGTTTTTT	CASSQEPTGWGSEKLFF
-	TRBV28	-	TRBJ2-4	TGTGCCAGCAGGGTACAAGGGGGAAACATTCAGTACTTC	CASRVQGGNIQYF
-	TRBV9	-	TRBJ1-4	TGTGCCAGCAGTCTGAGCCCTTCAACTAATGAAAAACTGTTTTTT	CASSLSPSTNEKLFF
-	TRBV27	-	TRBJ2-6	TGTGCCAGCAGTTTATCGGGCCCCACTGGGGCCAACGTCCTGACTTTC	CASSLSGPTGANVLTF
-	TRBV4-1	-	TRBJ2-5	TGCGCCAGCAGCCAAGTAGGACACATCCAAGAGACCCAGTACTTC	CASSQVGHIQETQYF
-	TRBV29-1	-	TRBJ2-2	TGCAGCGTCGGAACAGGGGGGGCCACCGGGGAGCTGTTTTTT	CSVGTGGATGELFF
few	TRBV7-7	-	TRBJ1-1	TGTGCCGTTTCCCGGGAGGGGGCTGAAGCTTTCTTT	CAVSREGAEAFF
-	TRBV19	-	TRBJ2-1	TGTGCCAGTAATCAGCAGGGAGAGCAGTTCTTC	CASNQQGEQFF
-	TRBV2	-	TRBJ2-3	TGTGCCAGCAGAGGGACAAGACAGTATTTT	CASRGTRQYF
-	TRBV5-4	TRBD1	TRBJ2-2	TGTGCCAGCAGCTTGGCATTTGGGACAGACGTCATCGGGGAGCTGTTTTTT	CASSLAFGTDVIGELFF
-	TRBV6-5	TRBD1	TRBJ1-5	TGTGCCAGCAGTTACTCGGGACAGGGTAAGGTTCAGCCCCAGCATTTT	CASSYSGQGKVQPQHF
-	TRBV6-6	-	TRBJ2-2	TGTGCCAGCAGTTACGGGCAGTCCACCGGGGAGCTGTTTTTT	CASSYGQSTGELFF
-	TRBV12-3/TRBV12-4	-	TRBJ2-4	TGTGCCAGCAGTGGGGCGAGTAACATTCAGTACTTC	CASSGASNIQYF
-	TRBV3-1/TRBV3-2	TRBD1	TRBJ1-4	TGTGCCAGCGGTGGGGACAGGCCTGAAAAACTGTTTTTT	CASGGDRPEKLFF
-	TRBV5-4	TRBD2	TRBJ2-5	TGTGCCAGCAGCCTAGCGGGAAGTTTAGAGACCCAGTACTTC	CASSLAGSLETQYF
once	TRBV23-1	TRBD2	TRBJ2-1	TGCGCCAGCAGTCATCCCCGGGATCCAAAGCGGGGATACCCCTACAATGAGCAGTTCTTC	CASSHPRDPKRGYPYNEQFF
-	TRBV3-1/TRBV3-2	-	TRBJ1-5	TGTGCCAGCAGCCAAGAGCACACCGGGTCCAACAATCAGCCCCAGCATTTT	CASSQEHTGSNNQPQHF
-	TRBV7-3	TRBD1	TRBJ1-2	TGTGCCAGCAGCCCAGGGGGCGACTATGGCTACACCTTC	CASSPGGDYGYTF
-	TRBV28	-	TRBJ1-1	TGTGCCAGCAGTCTGAGCTTCGGGAACACTGAAGCTTTCTTT	CASSLSFGNTEAFF
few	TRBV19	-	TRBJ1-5	TGTGCCAGCGGGCCAGGGGAGGGAAGACCCCAGCATTTT	CASGPGEGRPQHF
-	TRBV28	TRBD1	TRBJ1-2	TGTGCCAGCAGCCGGACAGGGGCGCTCTATGGCTACACCTTC	CASSRTGALYGYTF
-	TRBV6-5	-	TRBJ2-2	TGTGCCGTCCGAGGCGGGGAGCTGTTTTTT	CAVRGGELFF
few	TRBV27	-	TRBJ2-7	TGTGCCAGCAGTTCTCAGGGTCCCTACGAGCAGTACTTC	CASSSQGPYEQYF
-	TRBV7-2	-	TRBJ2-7	TGTGCCAGCAGCCCCAACCAGGGAGAGCAGTACTTC	CASSPNQGEQYF
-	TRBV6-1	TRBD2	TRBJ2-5	TGTGCCAGCAGTGAACTCCCTAGCGGGGGGTCAGAGACCCAGTACTTC	CASSELPSGGSETQYF
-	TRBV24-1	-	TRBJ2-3	TGTGCCACCAGTGAGCTCAGGGTTTCTAGCACAGATACGCAGTATTTT	CATSELRVSSTDTQYF
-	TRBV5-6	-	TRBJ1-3	TGTGCCAGCAGCTTACGGCGGGGAAACACCATATATTTT	CASSLRRGNTIYF
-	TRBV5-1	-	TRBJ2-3	TGCGCCAGCTCCTCAACTGACAGGACGATCACAGATACGCAGTATTTT	CASSSTDRTITDTQYF
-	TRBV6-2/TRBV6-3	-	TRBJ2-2	TGTGCCAGCAGTTACTCGAATTCGGGGGCCGGGGAGCTGTTTTTT	CASSYSNSGAGELFF
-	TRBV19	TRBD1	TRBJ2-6	TGTGCCAGTAGTCCCCCCGAGGGGGCGGGTGGGGCCAACGTCCTGACTTTC	CASSPPEGAGGANVLTF
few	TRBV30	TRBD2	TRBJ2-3	TGTGCCCGAAGACTAGCGGGAAGCACAGATACGCAGTATTTT	CARRLAGSTDTQYF
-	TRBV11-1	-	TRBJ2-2	TGTGCCAGCACCTCGACAGGACTCACCGGGGAGCTGTTTTTT	CASTSTGLTGELFF
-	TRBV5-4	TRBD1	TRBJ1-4	TGTGCCAGCAGCTTCTTGGCGGGACAGGGAGACGAAAAACTGTTTTTT	CASSFLAGQGDEKLFF
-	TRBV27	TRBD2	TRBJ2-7	TGTGCCAGCAGTTTAGCCGGGACTAGCAACGAGCAGTACTTC	CASSLAGTSNEQYF
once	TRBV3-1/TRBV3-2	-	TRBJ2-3	TGTGCCAGCAGCCGGCGAGGGCCAGATACGCAGTATTTT	CASSRRGPDTQYF
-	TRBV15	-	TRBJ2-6	TGTGCCACCAGCAGCTCGGGGGACGGCTCTGGGGCCAACGTCCTGACTTTC	CATSSSGDGSGANVLTF
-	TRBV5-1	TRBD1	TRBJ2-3	TGCGCCAGCAGCTTGTCGGCAGGGGGCGTGGATACGCAGTATTTT	CASSLSAGGVDTQYF
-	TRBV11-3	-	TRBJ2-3	TGTGCCAGCAGCTTAGATGGCAGTAGCACAGATACGCAGTATTTT	CASSLDGSSTDTQYF
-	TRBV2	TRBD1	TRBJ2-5	TGTGCCAGCAGTGCTGGACAGGCTGAGGGACAAGAGACCCAGTACTTC	CASSAGQAEGQETQYF
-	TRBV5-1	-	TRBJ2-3	TGCGCCAGCAGCTTGGTCGGGGCGGGATTAAGTTCAGATACGCAGTATTTT	CASSLVGAGLSSDTQYF
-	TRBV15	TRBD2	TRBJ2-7	TGTGCCACCAGCAGAGATGTGAGCGGGAGTGACGAGCAGTACTTC	CATSRDVSGSDEQYF
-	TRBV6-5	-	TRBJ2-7	TGTGCCAGCAGTTACTCTGGGAGTACCTACGAGCAGTACTTC	CASSYSGSTYEQYF